This TCR beta chain was recovered during a study of metastatic and nonmetastatic thyroid tumors. The wider study: The study looked at repertoires side by side in blood and in tumor or nodule tissue from malignant and benign thyroid patients.

This clone was seen many times. TCRdb used MiXCR to call clones anew from the PCR reads. The sample has roughly 36,000 clones, 11% seen once. Thyroid surgery took place with no prior treatment in any patient. Germline V gene lookup returns CDR1 GTSNPN and CDR2 SVGIG (reference sequence). Trimming left V 4 bases short and J 4 bases short, with 19 bases between. The CDR3 spans 16 residues. The chain uses TRBV30 and TRBJ1-4; no clear D gene. The sample comprised blood. The sequence derives from a female donor with papillary thyroid cancer or a benign thyroid nodule (not recorded which). Some clones in this sample may be carry-over from other donors' samples. This chain's CDR3 is CAWTQLGSGFNEKLFF. The DNA for the CDR3 is TGTGCCTGGACCCAATTAGGATCGGGGTTTAATGAAAAACTGTTTTTT.